This T cell receptor (beta chain) was sequenced for a study of monozygotic twins with inflammatory bowel disease. The template switching step added UMIs that contained a 6-nucleotide sample barcode. From the 5' RACE reads, TCRdb lists one entry per CDR3 protein and no DNA. The sample spans some 89,000 distinct CDR3 sequences; the ten largest clones claim about 8%. Germline V gene data show CDR1 as SEHNR and CDR2 as FQNEAQ (reference sequence). The CDR3 totals 15 residues. The chain links TRBV7-9 to TRBJ2-1; TCRdb calls TRBD1, which cannot be checked without DNA. Sequenced input: blood. The sequence was obtained from a human donor with ulcerative colitis or Crohn's disease, or a healthy co-twin of an affected twin (not recorded which). The CDR3 reads CASSSRRQSHNEQFF.